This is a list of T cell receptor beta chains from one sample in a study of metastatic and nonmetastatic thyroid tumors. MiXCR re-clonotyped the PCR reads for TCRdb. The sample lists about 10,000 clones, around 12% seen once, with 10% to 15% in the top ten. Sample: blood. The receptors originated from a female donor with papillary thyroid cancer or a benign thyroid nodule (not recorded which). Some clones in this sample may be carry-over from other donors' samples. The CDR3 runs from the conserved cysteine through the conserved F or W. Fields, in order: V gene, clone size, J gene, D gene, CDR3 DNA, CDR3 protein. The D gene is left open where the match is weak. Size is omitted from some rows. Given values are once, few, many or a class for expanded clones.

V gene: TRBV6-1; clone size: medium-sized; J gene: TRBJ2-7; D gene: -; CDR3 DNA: TGTGCCAGCAGCGAACGCCGGGACACCTACGAGCAGTACTTC; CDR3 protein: CASSERRDTYEQYF
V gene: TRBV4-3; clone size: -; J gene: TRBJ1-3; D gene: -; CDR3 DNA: TGCGCCAGCAGCCGTGGGGAATCTGGAAACACCATATATTTT; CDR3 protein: CASSRGESGNTIYF
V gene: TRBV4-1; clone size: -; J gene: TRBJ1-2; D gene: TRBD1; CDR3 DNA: TGCGCCAGCAGCCCGGGACAGAGCCACTATGGCTACACCTTC; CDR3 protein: CASSPGQSHYGYTF
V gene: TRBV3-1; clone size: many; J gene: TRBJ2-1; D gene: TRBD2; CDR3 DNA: TGTGCCAGCAGCCAAGACAATTTCCTAGCGGGAAAGCAGTTCTTC; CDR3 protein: CASSQDNFLAGKQFF
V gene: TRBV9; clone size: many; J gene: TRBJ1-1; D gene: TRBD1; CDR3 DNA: TGTGCCAGCACCGGGACAGGGGGGACTGAAGCTTTCTTT; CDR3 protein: CASTGTGGTEAFF
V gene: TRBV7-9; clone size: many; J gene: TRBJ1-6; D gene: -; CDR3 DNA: TGTGCCAGCAGCTTAGATAATTCACCCCTCCACTTT; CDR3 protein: CASSLDNSPLHF
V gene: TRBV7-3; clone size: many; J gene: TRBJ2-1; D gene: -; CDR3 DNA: TGTGCCAGCAGCTTAAATCCCGCAGAAGAGCAGTTCTTC; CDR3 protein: CASSLNPAEEQFF
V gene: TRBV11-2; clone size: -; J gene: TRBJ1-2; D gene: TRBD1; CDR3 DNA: TGTGCCAGCAGCTTAGTTGGGACAGGAAATAACTATGGCTACACCTTC; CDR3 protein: CASSLVGTGNNYGYTF
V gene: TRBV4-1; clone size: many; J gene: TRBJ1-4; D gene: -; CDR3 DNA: TGCGCCAGCAGCCAAGGCGTGGGCAGGGGTAATGAAAAACTGTTTTTT; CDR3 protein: CASSQGVGRGNEKLFF
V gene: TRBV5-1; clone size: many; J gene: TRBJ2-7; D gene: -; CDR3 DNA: TGCGCCAGCAGCTTTCAGACCACCTACGAGCAGTACTTC; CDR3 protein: CASSFQTTYEQYF
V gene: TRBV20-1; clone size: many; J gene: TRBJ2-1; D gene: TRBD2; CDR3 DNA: TGCAGTGCCTTAACTAGCGGGGGACCTAATGAGCAGTTCTTC; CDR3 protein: CSALTSGGPNEQFF
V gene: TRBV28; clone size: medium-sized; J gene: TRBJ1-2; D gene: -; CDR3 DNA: TGTGCCAGCAGTCCCCCCTACTGGGTATTGCTTAACTATGGCTACACCTTC; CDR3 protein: CASSPPYWVLLNYGYTF
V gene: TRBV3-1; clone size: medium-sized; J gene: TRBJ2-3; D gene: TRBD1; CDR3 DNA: TGTGCCAGCAGCCCGCGGACAGGGGGCCCAGATACGCAGTATTTT; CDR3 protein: CASSPRTGGPDTQYF
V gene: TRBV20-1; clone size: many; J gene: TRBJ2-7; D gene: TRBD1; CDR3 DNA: TGCAGTGCTCCCGGACAGGGGAAGTCGGACGAGCAGTACTTC; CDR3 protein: CSAPGQGKSDEQYF
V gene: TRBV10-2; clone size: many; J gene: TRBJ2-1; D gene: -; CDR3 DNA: TGCGCCAGCATGACGTCTGAGACAAATGAGCAGTTCTTC; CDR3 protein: CASMTSETNEQFF
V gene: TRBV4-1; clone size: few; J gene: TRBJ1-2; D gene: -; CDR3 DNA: TGCGCCAGCAGCTACAGGATGGGGGACTATGGCTACACCTTC; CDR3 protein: CASSYRMGDYGYTF
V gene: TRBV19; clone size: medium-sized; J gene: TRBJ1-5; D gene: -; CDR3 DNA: TGTGCCAGTAGTTTCAGCAATCAGCCCCAGCATTTT; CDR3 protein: CASSFSNQPQHF
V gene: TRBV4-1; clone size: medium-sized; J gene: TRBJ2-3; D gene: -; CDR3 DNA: TGCGCCAGCAGCCAAGCCCCCGGAGGGGGAACAGATACGCAGTATTTT; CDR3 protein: CASSQAPGGGTDTQYF
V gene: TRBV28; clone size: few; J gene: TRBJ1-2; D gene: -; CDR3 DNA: TGTGCCAGTAGTGGACAGCATGGCTACACCTTC; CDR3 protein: CASSGQHGYTF
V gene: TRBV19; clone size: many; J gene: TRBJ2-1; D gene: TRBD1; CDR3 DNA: TGTGCCAGCACAACACAGGGGGTTCCACCTAAGGATGAGCAGTTCTTC; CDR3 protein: CASTTQGVPPKDEQFF
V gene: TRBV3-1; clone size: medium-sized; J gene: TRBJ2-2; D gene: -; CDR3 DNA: TGTGCCAGCAGCCAAACACGCATTAACGGGGAGCTGTTTTTT; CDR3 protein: CASSQTRINGELFF
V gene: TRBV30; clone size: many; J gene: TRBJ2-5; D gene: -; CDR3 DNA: TGTGCCTGGAGTTCCCTCATGAAGGAAGAGACCCAGTACTTC; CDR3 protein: CAWSSLMKEETQYF
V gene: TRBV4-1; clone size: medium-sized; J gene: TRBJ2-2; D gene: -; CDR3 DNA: TGCGCCAGCAGCCCACTCGGCATTACGAACACCGGGGAGCTGTTTTTT; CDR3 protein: CASSPLGITNTGELFF
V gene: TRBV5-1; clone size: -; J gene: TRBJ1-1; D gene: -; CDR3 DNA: TGCGCCAGCAGCTACAAGACAGGGAACACTGAAGCTTTCTTT; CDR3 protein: CASSYKTGNTEAFF
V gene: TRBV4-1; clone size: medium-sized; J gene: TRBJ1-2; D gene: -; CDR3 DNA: TGCGCCAGCAGCCAAGGGGTGAAACAAGTTAACTATGGCTACACCTTC; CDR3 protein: CASSQGVKQVNYGYTF
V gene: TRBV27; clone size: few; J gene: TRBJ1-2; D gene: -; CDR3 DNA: TGTGCCAGCAGTTTAGCGGGGAACTATGGCTACACCTTC; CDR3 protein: CASSLAGNYGYTF
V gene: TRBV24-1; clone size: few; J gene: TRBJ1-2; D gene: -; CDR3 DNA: TGTGCCACCAGTGATGCAGGGAGGAAGGACTATGGCTACACCTTC; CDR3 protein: CATSDAGRKDYGYTF